Presented here are 9 T cell receptor beta chains from one specimen sequenced in a study of blood T cells in healthy people across ages. Sample-barcoded 5' priming and a J-beta primer mix drove a second PCR of roughly 6 to 12 cycles. Each CDR3 protein gets one entry after TCRdb re-called the 5' RACE reads with MiXCR. This sample has more than 500,000 distinct CDR3 sequences, with 27% found just once. Sequencing was carried out using blood. The receptor set was obtained from a woman between 65 and 79 years old in good health.

The rearrangement joins TRBV2 to TRBJ1-5; TRBD1 agrees at 9 bases. CDR3 size: 15 residues. V lost 5 bases and J lost 6; bases outside the gene matches: 8. The germline V gene encodes CDR1 SNHLY and CDR2 FYNNEI. CDR3 in DNA: TGTGCCAGCAGTATCGGACAGGGGATGGGTCAGCCCCAGCATTTT. Amino acid sequence: CASSIGQGMGQPQHF.

The chain has TRBV6-5 and TRBJ1-2; tentatively, D is TRBD1 (5 bases). The CDR3 covers 15 residues. Germline V CDR1 and CDR2: MNHEY, SVGAGI. V was cut by 4 bases and J by 4 bases, with 16 bases left in between. CDR3 in amino acids: CASSSFGTAIYGYTF. For the CDR3, the DNA is TGTGCCAGCAGTTCCTTCGGGACCGCGATCTATGGCTACACCTTC.

The chain links TRBV6-5 to TRBJ1-1; D ambiguous. Trimming cost V 4 bases and J 1 base, with 10 bases left between them. Germline-derived CDR1 and CDR2 are MNHEY and SVGAGI. This CDR3 spans 14 amino acids. CDR3 nucleotide sequence: TGTGCCAGCAGTTTCCAGCTTGGGAACACTGAAGCTTTCTTT. It yields the protein CASSFQLGNTEAFF.

This clonotype was counted only a few times. CDR3 loop: CASSPDRGGSPLHF. In DNA, the CDR3 is TGCGCCAGCAGCCCAGACAGGGGAGGTTCACCCCTCCACTTT. The genes are TRBV5-1 and TRBJ1-6; 8 positions match TRBD1. CDR1 SGHRS and CDR2 YFSETQ come from the germline V gene. V lost 4 bases to trimming and J lost 9 bases; unmatched junction nucleotides: 6. The CDR3 runs to 14 residues.

This clonotype has ten or more counts. The chain couples TRBV13 to TRBJ2-1; no firm D call. CDR1 PRHDT and CDR2 FYEKMQ come from the germline V gene (reference sequence). The CDR3 covers 13 residues. V dropped 0 bases and J dropped 6 bases, with 6 bases sitting between them. The CDR3 region is CASSLGGINEQFF. The CDR3 coding sequence is TGTGCCAGCAGCTTAGGGGGTATCAATGAGCAGTTCTTC.

The gene calls are TRBV12-3 or TRBV12-4 and TRBJ1-1; D call uncertain. The CDR3 totals 14 residues. Trimming took off 3 bases at V and 0 bases at J, with 8 bases between the two ends. The chain's CDR3 is CASSLSQMNTEAFF. As DNA, the CDR3 is TGTGCCAGCAGTTTGAGTCAGATGAACACTGAAGCTTTCTTT.

V usage is TRBV11-2 and J usage is TRBJ2-3, with a weak D call TRBD1 (6 bases). Germline V gene sequence: CDR1 SGHAT, CDR2 FQNNGV. CDR3 length: 14 residues. The V and J ends lost 3 bases and 4 bases respectively, with 11 bases between them. DNA of the CDR3: TGTGCCAGCAGCTTCTCGAGGGGGTCAGATACGCAGTATTTT. Translating it yields CASSFSRGSDTQYF.

This clonotype was counted only a few times. V gene TRBV7-9 combines with J gene TRBJ2-1; the match to TRBD2 covers 9 bases. Trimming removed 8 bases from V and 7 bases from J; junction bases left unmatched: 12. The CDR3 sequence is 15 residues long. Germline V gives CDR1 SEHNR, CDR2 FQNEAQ (reference sequence). CDR3 protein: CASLESSGGTNEQFF. Here the CDR3 DNA reads TGTGCCAGCTTAGAAAGTAGCGGGGGCACGAATGAGCAGTTCTTC.

The rearrangement joins TRBV20-1 to TRBJ2-1; D is perhaps TRBD1 or TRBD2 (6 bases each). Between the trimmed V and J ends, which lost 5 bases and 4 bases, there was a span of 18 bases. The germline CDR1 and CDR2 sequences are DFQATT and SNEGSKA (reference sequence). There are 15 residues in the CDR3. CDR3 region: CSAQLGASEYNEQFF. In DNA, the CDR3 is TGCAGTGCTCAATTGGGGGCTAGCGAATACAATGAGCAGTTCTTC.